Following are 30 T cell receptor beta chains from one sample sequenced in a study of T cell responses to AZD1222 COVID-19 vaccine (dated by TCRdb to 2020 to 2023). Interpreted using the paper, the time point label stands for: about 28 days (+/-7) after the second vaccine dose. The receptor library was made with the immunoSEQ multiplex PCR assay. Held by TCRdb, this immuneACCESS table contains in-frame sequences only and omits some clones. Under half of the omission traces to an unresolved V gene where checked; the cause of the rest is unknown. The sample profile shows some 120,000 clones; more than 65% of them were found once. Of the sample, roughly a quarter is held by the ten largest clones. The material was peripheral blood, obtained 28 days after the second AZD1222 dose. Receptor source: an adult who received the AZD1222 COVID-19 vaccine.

CDR3 bases: TGTGCCAGCAGCTTAGAATTAGGCAGATTTGAAAAACTGTTTTTT. This gives the protein CASSLELGRFEKLFF. This chain joins TRBV7-2 and TRBJ1-4, with D hard to call. Germline assignment: CDR1 SGHTA and CDR2 FQGNSA. V lost 1 base and J 7 bases, leaving 13 bases between the germline ends. This CDR3 comprises 15 residues. Supplemented by reference TRBV7-2 and TRBJ1-4, the full variable domain reads GAGVSQSPSNKVTEKGKDVELRCDPISGHTALYWYRQSLGQGLEFLIYFQGNSAPDKSGLPSDRFSAERTGGSVSTLTIQRTQQEDSAVYLCASSLELGRFEKLFFGSGTQLSVL.

In DNA form, the CDR3 reads TGTGCCAGCAGCCCTCAGGGTTACAATGAGCAGTTCTTC. Its protein is CASSPQGYNEQFF. The chain couples TRBV11-1 to TRBJ2-1, with D perhaps matching TRBD1 (5 bases). The germline gives CDR1 SGHAT, CDR2 FQDESV (reference sequence). The CDR3 extends over 13 amino acids. V was shortened by 5 bases and J by 4 bases, with 9 bases between the two germline ends.

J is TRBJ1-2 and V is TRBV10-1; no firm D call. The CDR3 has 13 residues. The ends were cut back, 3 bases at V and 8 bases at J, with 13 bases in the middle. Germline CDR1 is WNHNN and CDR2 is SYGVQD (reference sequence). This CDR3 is CASSESWLGGYTF. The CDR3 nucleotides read TGCGCCAGCAGTGAATCCTGGCTAGGAGGCTACACCTTC.

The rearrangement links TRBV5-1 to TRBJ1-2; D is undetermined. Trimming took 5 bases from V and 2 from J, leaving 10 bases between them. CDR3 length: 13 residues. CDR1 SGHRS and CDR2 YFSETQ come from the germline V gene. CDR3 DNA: TGCGCCAGCAGTCAGGATGTAAACTATGGCTACACCTTC. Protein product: CASSQDVNYGYTF.

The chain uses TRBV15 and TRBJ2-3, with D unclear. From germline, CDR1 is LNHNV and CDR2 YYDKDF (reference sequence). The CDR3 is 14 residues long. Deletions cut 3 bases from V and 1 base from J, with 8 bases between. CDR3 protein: CATSSGLGTDTQYF. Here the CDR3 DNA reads TGTGCCACCAGCAGTGGGTTGGGCACAGATACGCAGTATTTT.

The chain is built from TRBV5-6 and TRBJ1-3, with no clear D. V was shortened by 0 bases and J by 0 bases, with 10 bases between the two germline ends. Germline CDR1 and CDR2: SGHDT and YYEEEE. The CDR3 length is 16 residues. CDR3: CASSLGRVFSGNTIYF. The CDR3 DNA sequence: TGTGCCAGCAGCTTGGGAAGGGTGTTCTCTGGAAACACCATATATTTT. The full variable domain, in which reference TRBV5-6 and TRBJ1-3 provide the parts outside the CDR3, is DAGVTQSPTHLIKTRGQQVTLRCSPKSGHDTVSWYQQALGQGPQFIFQYYEEEERQRGNFPDRFSGHQFPNYSSELNVNALLLGDSALYLCASSLGRVFSGNTIYFGEGSWLTVV.

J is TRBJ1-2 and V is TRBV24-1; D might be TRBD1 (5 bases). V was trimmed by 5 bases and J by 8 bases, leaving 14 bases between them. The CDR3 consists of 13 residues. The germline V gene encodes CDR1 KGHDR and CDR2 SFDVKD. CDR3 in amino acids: CATSALYWDGYTF. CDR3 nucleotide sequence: TGTGCCACCAGTGCCCTCTACTGGGACGGCTACACCTTC.

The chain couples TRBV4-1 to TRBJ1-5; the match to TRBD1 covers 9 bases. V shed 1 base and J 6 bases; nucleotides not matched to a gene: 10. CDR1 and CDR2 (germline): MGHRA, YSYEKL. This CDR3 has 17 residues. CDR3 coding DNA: TGCGCCAGCAGCCAAGGCCTGGGACAGGGAGGAAGTCAGCCCCAGCATTTT. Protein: CASSQGLGQGGSQPQHF.

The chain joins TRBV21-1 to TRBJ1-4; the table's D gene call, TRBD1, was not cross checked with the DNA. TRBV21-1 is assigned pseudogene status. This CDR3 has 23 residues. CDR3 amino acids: CASSKAPGQVEGPILATNEKLFF. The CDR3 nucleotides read TGTGCCAGCAGCAAAGCCCCTGGACAGGTTGAGGGCCCAATATTAGCAACTAATGAAAAACTGTTTTTT.

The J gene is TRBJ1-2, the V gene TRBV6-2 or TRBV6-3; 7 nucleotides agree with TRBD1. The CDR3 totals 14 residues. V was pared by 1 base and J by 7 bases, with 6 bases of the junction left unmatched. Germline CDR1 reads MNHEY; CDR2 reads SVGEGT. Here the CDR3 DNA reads TGTGCCAGCAGTTACTTAACAGGGGAACGTGGCTACACCTTC. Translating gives CASSYLTGERGYTF.

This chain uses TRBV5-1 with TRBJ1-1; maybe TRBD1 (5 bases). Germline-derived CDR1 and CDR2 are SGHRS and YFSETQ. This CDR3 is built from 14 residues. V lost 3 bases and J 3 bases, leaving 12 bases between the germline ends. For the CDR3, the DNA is TGCGCCAGCAGCTGGACTTGGGGGGACACTGAAGCTTTCTTT. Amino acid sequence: CASSWTWGDTEAFF.

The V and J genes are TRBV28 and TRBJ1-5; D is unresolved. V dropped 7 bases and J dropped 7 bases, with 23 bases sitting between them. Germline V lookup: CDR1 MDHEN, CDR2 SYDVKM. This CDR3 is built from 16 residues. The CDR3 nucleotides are TGTGCCAGCATCGGTGCTTTGATCAGTTCTATCCAGCCCCAGCATTTT. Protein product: CASIGALISSIQPQHF.

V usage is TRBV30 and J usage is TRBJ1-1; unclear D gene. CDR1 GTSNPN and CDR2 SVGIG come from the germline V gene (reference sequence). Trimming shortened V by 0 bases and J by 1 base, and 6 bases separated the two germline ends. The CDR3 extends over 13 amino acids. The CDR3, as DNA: TGTGCCTGGAGTGTAGCAACGAACACTGAAGCTTTCTTT. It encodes CAWSVATNTEAFF.

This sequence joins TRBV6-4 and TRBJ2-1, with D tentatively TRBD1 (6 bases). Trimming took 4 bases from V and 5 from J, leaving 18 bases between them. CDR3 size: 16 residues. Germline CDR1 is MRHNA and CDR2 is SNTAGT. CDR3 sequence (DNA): TGTGCCAGCAGTGCCTCTCCTGGACAGTCCCACAATGAGCAGTTCTTC. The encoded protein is CASSASPGQSHNEQFF.

Here the CDR3 DNA reads TGTGCCAGCAGTTTCCTACAGGGGGCGACTGAAGCTTTCTTT. Encoded protein: CASSFLQGATEAFF. The rearrangement links TRBV6-5 to TRBJ1-1, with 9 nucleotides matching TRBD1. V lost 4 bases to trimming and J lost 5 bases; unmatched junction nucleotides: 5. Germline CDR1 reads MNHEY; CDR2 reads SVGAGI. CDR3 size: 14 residues.

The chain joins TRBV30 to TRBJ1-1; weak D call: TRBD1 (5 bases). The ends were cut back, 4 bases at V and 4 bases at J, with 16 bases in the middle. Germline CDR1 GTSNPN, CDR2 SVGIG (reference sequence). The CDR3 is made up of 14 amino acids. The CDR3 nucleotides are TGTGCCTGGAACCCTAACGGGGCTGGCACTGAAGCTTTCTTT. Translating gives CAWNPNGAGTEAFF.

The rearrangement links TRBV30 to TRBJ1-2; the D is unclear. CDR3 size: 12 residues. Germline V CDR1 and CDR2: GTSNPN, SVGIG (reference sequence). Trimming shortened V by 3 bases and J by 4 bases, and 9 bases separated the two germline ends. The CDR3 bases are TGTGCCTGGAGCGACGACCGCTATGGCTACACCTTC. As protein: CAWSDDRYGYTF.

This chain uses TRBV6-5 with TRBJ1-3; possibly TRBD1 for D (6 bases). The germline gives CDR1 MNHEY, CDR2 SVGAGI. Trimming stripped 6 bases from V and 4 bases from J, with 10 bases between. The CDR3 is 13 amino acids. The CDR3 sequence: CASRGGSGNTIYF. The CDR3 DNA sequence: TGTGCCAGCAGAGGGGGGTCAGGAAACACCATATATTTT.

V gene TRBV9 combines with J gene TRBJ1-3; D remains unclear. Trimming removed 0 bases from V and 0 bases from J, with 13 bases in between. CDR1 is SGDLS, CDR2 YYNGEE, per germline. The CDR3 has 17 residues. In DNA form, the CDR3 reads TGTGCCAGCAGCGTAGTGAGTACGGGAAGCTCTGGAAACACCATATATTTT. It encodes CASSVVSTGSSGNTIYF.

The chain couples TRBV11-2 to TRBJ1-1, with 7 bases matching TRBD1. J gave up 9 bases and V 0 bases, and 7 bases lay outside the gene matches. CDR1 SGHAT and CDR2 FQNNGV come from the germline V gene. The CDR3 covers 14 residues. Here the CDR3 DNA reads TGTGCCAGCAGCTTAGATTTCCGGGACAGACAAGCTTTCTTT. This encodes CASSLDFRDRQAFF.

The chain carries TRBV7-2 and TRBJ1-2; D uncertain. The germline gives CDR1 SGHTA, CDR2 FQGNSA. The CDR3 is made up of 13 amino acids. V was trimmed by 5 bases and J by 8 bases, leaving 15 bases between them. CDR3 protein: CASSPRTDQGYTF. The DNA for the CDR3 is TGTGCCAGCAGCCCACGGACCGACCAAGGCTACACCTTC.

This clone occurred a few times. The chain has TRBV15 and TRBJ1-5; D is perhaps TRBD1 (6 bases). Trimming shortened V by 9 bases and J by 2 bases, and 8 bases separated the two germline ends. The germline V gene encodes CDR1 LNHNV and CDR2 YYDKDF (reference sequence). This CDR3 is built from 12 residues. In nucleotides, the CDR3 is TGTGCCACGAGGACAGGCAATCAGCCCCAGCATTTT. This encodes CATRTGNQPQHF.

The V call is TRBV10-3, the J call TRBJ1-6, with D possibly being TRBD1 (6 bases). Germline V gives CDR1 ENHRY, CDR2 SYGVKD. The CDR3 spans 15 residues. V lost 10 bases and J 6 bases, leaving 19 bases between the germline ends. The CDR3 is CATGQSGVGNSPLHF. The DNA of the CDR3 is TGTGCCACTGGACAGTCTGGGGTTGGTAATTCACCCCTCCACTTT.

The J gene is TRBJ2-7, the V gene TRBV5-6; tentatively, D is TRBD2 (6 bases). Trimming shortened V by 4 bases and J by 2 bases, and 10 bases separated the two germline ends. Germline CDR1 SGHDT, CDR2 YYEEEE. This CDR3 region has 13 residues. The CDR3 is CASSPGLAYEQYF. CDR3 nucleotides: TGTGCCAGCAGCCCGGGACTTGCCTACGAGCAGTACTTC. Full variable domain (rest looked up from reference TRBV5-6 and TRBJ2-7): DAGVTQSPTHLIKTRGQQVTLRCSPKSGHDTVSWYQQALGQGPQFIFQYYEEEERQRGNFPDRFSGHQFPNYSSELNVNALLLGDSALYLCASSPGLAYEQYFGPGTRLTVT.

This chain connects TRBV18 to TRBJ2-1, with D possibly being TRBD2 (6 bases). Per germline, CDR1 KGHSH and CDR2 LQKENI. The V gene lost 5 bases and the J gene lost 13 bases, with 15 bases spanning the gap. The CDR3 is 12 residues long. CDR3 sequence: CASSSTSSTQFF. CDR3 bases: TGTGCCAGCTCATCGACTAGTTCAACTCAGTTCTTC.

The CDR3 here is CASSRGGGVDTEAFF. CDR3 bases: TGTGCCAGCAGCCGGGGAGGGGGGGTAGACACTGAAGCTTTCTTT. V gene TRBV4-2 combines with J gene TRBJ1-1; a weak D match, TRBD1 (6 bases). The CDR3 is 15 residues long. Germline loops: CDR1 LGHNA, CDR2 YNFKEQ. The V gene lost 4 bases and the J gene lost 3 bases, with 15 bases spanning the gap.

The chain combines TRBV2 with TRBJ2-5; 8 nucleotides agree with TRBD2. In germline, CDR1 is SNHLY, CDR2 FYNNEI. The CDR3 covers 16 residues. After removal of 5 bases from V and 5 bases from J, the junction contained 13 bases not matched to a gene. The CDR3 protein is CASSPRLARGLETQYF. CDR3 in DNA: TGTGCCAGCAGTCCTCGACTAGCGCGGGGGTTGGAGACCCAGTACTTC.

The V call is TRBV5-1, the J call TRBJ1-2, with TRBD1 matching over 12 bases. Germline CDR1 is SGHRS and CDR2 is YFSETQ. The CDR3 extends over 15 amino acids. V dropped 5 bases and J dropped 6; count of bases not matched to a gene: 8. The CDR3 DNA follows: TGCGCCAGCAGTCCGGGACAGGGGGCTAGCCATGGCTACACCTTC. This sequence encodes CASSPGQGASHGYTF.

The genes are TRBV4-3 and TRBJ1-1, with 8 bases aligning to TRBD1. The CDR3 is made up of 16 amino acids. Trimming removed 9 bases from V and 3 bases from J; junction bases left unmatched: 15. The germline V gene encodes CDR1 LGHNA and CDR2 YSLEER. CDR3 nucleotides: TGCGCCAGTTCCCCCGGGACAGGCCCTCTTTACACTGAAGCTTTCTTT. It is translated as CASSPGTGPLYTEAFF.

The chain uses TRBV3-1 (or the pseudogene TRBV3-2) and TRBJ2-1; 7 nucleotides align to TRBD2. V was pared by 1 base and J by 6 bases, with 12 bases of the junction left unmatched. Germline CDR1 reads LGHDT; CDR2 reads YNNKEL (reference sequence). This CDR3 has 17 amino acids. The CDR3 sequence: CASSQGSGGGDGNEQFF. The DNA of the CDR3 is TGTGCCAGCAGCCAAGGGTCGGGCGGGGGAGATGGCAATGAGCAGTTCTTC.